This T cell receptor (beta chain) emerged from a study of T cell repertoires in cytomegalovirus infection. Findings of the study overall: Predominance within the ex vivo response was attributable to HLA-C-restricted CMV-specific TCR beta clonotypes.

This clonotype was counted only a few times. Its antigen is not known. TCRdb used MiXCR to reprocess the reads, holding one entry per CDR3 protein. The sample yields 700,000 to 900,000 distinct CDR3 sequences, about 29% seen once. The receptor was isolated from a human donor in good health (CMV status not recorded). Some clones in this sample may be carry-over from other donors' samples. The source was cultured CD8+ T cells from PBMCs, collected from culture after CMV antigen stimulation.

For the CDR3, the DNA is TGTGCCAGCATTGGGACGGCTTTCTATGGCTACACCTTC. Its protein product is CASIGTAFYGYTF. The rearrangement links TRBV2 to TRBJ1-2, with D possibly TRBD1 on 5 matching bases. V was cut by 7 bases and J by 4 bases, with 13 bases left in between. This CDR3 spans 13 amino acids. In germline, CDR1 is SNHLY, CDR2 FYNNEI. Variable domain in full (rest from reference TRBV2 and TRBJ1-2): EPEVTQTPSHQVTQMGQEVILRCVPISNHLYFYWYRQILGQKVEFLVSFYNNEISEKSEIFDDQFSVERPDGSNFTLKIRSTKLEDSAMYFCASIGTAFYGYTFGSGTRLTVV.